The next 10 T cell receptor beta chains were all read from a single sample in a study of long-term antiretroviral therapy in people with HIV. It was version v3.0 of the immunoSEQ assay that was run at survey level. Sequencing used immunoSEQ multiplex PCR; TCRdb keeps in-frame clones, though not all of them. In the table there are 8,000 to 10,000 clones, 84% of which are singletons. The sample consisted of unsorted PBMCs, taken 0.3 years before starting antiretroviral therapy. Every receptor here comes from a man aged 30-40 years with HIV.

This clone was detected once. The rearrangement links TRBV30 to TRBJ1-3; 9 nucleotides agree with TRBD1. Germline lookup yields CDR1 GTSNPN and CDR2 SVGIG (reference sequence). The CDR3 has 15 residues. V lost 0 bases to trimming and J lost 2 bases; unmatched junction nucleotides: 2. The CDR3 coding sequence is TGTGCCTGGAGTGTAACAGGGGGCGCTGGAAACACCATATATTTT. The encoded protein is CAWSVTGGAGNTIYF.

This clone has just a few counts. This chain joins TRBV6-1 and TRBJ2-5; possible D gene TRBD1, 5 bases. Looked up from germline, CDR1 is MNHNS and CDR2 is SASEGT. This CDR3 has 15 amino acids. V was trimmed by 5 bases and J by 5 bases, leaving 18 bases between them. CDR3 in amino acids: CASSIEAGSAETQYF. CDR3 in DNA: TGTGCCAGCAGTATCGAGGCAGGGTCGGCTGAGACCCAGTACTTC.

The chain links TRBV5-6 to TRBJ2-3; TRBD2 might be the D (7 bases). Trimming cost V 6 bases and J 5 bases, with 16 bases left between them. The CDR3 is 14 residues long. Looked up from germline, CDR1 is SGHDT and CDR2 is YYEEEE. The CDR3 sequence: CASTSGGPVDTQYF. In DNA, the CDR3 is TGTGCCAGCACCTCCGGGGGGCCGGTAGATACGCAGTATTTT.

Here the CDR3 reads CATSRDQGMYHIEQFF. The DNA for the CDR3 is TGTGCCACCAGCAGAGATCAGGGGATGTATCACATTGAGCAGTTCTTC. This chain uses TRBV15 with TRBJ2-1, with a tentative D call TRBD1 (6 bases). With 0 bases removed from V and 9 bases from J, the gap between germline ends came to 18 bases. The CDR3 covers 16 residues. The germline V gene encodes CDR1 LNHNV and CDR2 YYDKDF (reference sequence). The variable domain in full, with the rest retrieved from reference TRBV15 and TRBJ2-1, is DAMVIQNPRYQVTQFGKPVTLSCSQTLNHNVMYWYQQKSSQAPKLLFHYYDKDFNNEADTPDNFQSRRPNTSFCFLDIRSPGLGDTAMYLCATSRDQGMYHIEQFFGPGTRLTVL.

The CDR3, as DNA: TGTGCCAGCAGTCAACGGAGTACCGGGGAGCTGTTTTTT. It is translated as CASSQRSTGELFF. The chain joins TRBV6-5 to TRBJ2-2; D remains ambiguous. The CDR3 is 13 residues long. Trimming stripped 5 bases from V and 5 bases from J, with 9 bases between. Germline V gene sequence: CDR1 MNHEY, CDR2 SVGAGI.

This clone was picked up a small number of times. The chain couples TRBV4-1 to TRBJ1-2; D unresolved. Germline CDR1 reads MGHRA; CDR2 reads YSYEKL. The CDR3 has 15 residues. V was cut by 1 base and J by 2 bases, with 11 bases left in between. The CDR3 sequence is CASSQGTAGNYGYTF. The CDR3 DNA is TGCGCCAGCAGCCAAGGGACCGCGGGGAACTATGGCTACACCTTC.

This clone was detected a few times. The chain uses TRBV10-1 and TRBJ2-7, with 10 bases fitting TRBD2. V dropped 0 bases and J dropped 5; count of bases not matched to a gene: 7. The CDR3 consists of 16 residues. CDR1 is WNHNN, CDR2 SYGVQD, per germline (reference sequence). The chain's CDR3 is CASSESAAGGPHEQYF. In DNA, the CDR3 is TGCGCCAGCAGTGAGTCGGCAGCGGGAGGGCCCCACGAGCAGTACTTC.

The chain has TRBV7-2 and TRBJ2-7; D not resolved. Germline-derived CDR1 and CDR2 are SGHTA and FQGNSA. Trimming shortened V by 2 bases and J by 4 bases, and 15 bases separated the two germline ends. This CDR3 has 15 residues. For the CDR3, the DNA is TGTGCCAGCAGCTTACGAGAAGTCGTCCGGTACGAGCAGTACTTC. Translation gives CASSLREVVRYEQYF.

V and J are TRBV11-2 and TRBJ2-7; 7 bases fit TRBD2. V was pared by 1 base and J by 1 base, with 10 bases of the junction left unmatched. Germline V lookup: CDR1 SGHAT, CDR2 FQNNGV. The CDR3 runs 17 residues. CDR3 nucleotides: TGTGCCAGCAGCTTAGGTGGGGGGGGACCCGCTTCCTACGAGCAGTACTTC. This sequence encodes CASSLGGGGPASYEQYF. The variable domain in full, completed from reference TRBV11-2 and TRBJ2-7, reads EAGVAQSPRYKIIEKRQSVAFWCNPISGHATLYWYQQILGQGPKLLIQFQNNGVVDDSQLPKDRFSAERLKGVDSTLKIQPAKLEDSAVYLCASSLGGGGPASYEQYFGPGTRLTVT.

DNA of the CDR3: TGTGCCAGCAGCTTAAGCGTCGGCTACACCTTC. This sequence encodes CASSLSVGYTF. The chain uses TRBV7-9 and TRBJ1-2; no clear D. V was clipped by 2 bases and J by 8 bases, with 6 bases between them. The CDR3 runs 11 residues. CDR1 is SEHNR, CDR2 FQNEAQ, per germline (reference sequence).